In this sample, the clone carrying this T cell receptor (beta chain) turned up a few times. The CDR3 runs to 15 residues. V lost 5 bases and J lost 7, with 21 bases in between. Germline CDR1 and CDR2: SGHTA and FQGNSA. What was amplified from RNA transcripts were TCR beta CDR3 regions. An initial round of RT-PCR targeting the TCR CDR3 relied on the HTBI primer set. TCRdb independently ran MiXCR on the multiplex PCR reads; one entry per CDR3 protein. The table records hundreds of thousands of distinct CDR3 sequences, 45% of them present only once. This entry belongs to a study of T cells in Graves' hyperthyroidism and ophthalmopathy.

The clonotype was recovered from an adult man with Graves' disease, either hyperthyroidism or ophthalmopathy (not recorded which). Source material: peripheral blood or thyroid tissue (not recorded which). The chain joins TRBV7-2 to TRBJ2-7; tentative D call: TRBD2 (5 bases). CDR3 in DNA: TGTGCCAGCAGCCAAGGGAGTAGCGCAAGGTCGGAGCAGTACTTC. Translating it yields CASSQGSSARSEQYF.